This TCR beta chain emerged from a study of Ad26.COV2.S vaccination and SARS-CoV-2 variants. Turning to the study itself: The donor participated in the COV1001 trial, in its Ad26.COV2.S arm. Findings and limits, study-wide: Reported post-vaccination CD8+ and CD4+ T cell responses to spike showed substantial breadth.

This clone was found a few times. The antigen is undetermined. Documented treatment: some 19 received Ad26.COV2.S at low or high dose, single or two shots; about 5 received placebo; per-sample allocation not given. The investigators took samples on day 63 after the first vaccine or placebo injection. TCRdb's table, derived via immunoSEQ multiplex PCR, lists solely in-frame clones and lacks some. The table includes 300,000 to 400,000 clones, around 89% detected once. Germline V gives CDR1 SNHLY, CDR2 FYNNEI. Trimming pared 2 bases from V and 1 base from J, leaving 6 bases between. The CDR3 length is 13 residues.

The TCR sequence derives from a person aged 18 to 65 who received the Ad26.COV2.S COVID-19 vaccine or a placebo. The input for sequencing was peripheral blood, taken in a trial of Ad26.COV2.S vaccine versus placebo. The chain couples TRBV2 to TRBJ2-7; D remains ambiguous. The CDR3 loop is CASSEWQSYEQYF. CDR3 bases: TGTGCCAGCAGTGAATGGCAGTCCTACGAGCAGTACTTC.